The 26 T cell receptor beta chains below were found in one sample sequenced in a study of cytomegalovirus exposure and HLA in healthy donors. PCR involved 60 Vbeta and 13 Jbeta primers. Clones were sequenced by immunoSEQ multiplex PCR, and TCRdb holds only the in-frame ones, with some missing. The repertoire holds approximately 120,000 clones, with about 81% as singletons. Material for sequencing was PBMCs. These receptors were taken from a woman in her twenties or thirties in good health and CMV-seronegative.

The rearrangement uses TRBV29-1 and TRBJ2-1; 9 bases agree with TRBD2. Unmatched junction bases numbered 13, after V lost 7 bases and J lost 0 bases. Germline loops: CDR1 SQVTM, CDR2 ANQGSEA. There are 17 residues in the CDR3. The CDR3 region is CSAGGSGGHSSYNEQFF. The CDR3 nucleotides read TGCAGCGCCGGGGGAAGCGGGGGGCACAGCTCCTACAATGAGCAGTTCTTC.

A few counts support this clone. V gene TRBV9 combines with J gene TRBJ1-1; 8 nucleotides align to TRBD1. The CDR3 loop spans 16 amino acids. With V trimmed by 4 bases and J by 1 base, 9 bases remained unmatched. The germline V gene has CDR1 SGDLS and CDR2 YYNGEE. Here the CDR3 reads CASSHLPDRANTEAFF. As DNA, the CDR3 is TGTGCCAGCAGCCATCTGCCGGACAGGGCGAACACTGAAGCTTTCTTT.

This clone was observed once. The V and J genes are TRBV5-1 and TRBJ2-2, with a possible D match to TRBD1 (6 bases). The V end lost 2 bases, the J end lost 4 bases, and 12 bases lay between the germline ends. CDR1 and CDR2 from the germline V gene are SGHRS and YFSETQ. This CDR3 has 15 amino acids. The CDR3 sequence is CASSFLQGVTGELFF. CDR3 sequence (DNA): TGCGCCAGCAGCTTTTTACAGGGTGTCACCGGGGAGCTGTTTTTT.

The chain joins TRBV7-8 to TRBJ1-2; D is undetermined. The germline V and J ends were trimmed by 5 bases and 4 bases, with 17 bases remaining between them. The CDR3 length is 15 residues. Germline loops: CDR1 SGHVS, CDR2 FQNEAQ. CDR3 bases: TGTGCCAGCAGCCCCCGGACGGAGGGCCTCTATGGCTACACCTTC. It specifies CASSPRTEGLYGYTF. Looking up the rest from reference TRBV7-8 and TRBJ1-2 gives the full variable domain: GAGVSQSPRYKVAKRGQDVALRCDPISGHVSLFWYQQALGQGPEFLTYFQNEAQLDKSGLPSDRFFAERPEGSVSTLKIQRTQQEDSAVYLCASSPRTEGLYGYTFGSGTRLTVV.

V is TRBV10-3 and J is TRBJ2-2, with TRBD2 matching over 7 bases. The CDR3 loop spans 14 amino acids. J gave up 4 bases and V 4 bases, and 3 bases lay outside the gene matches. From germline, CDR1 is ENHRY and CDR2 SYGVKD. Written as DNA, the CDR3 is TGTGCCATCAGTGCAACGGGGGGCACCGGGGAGCTGTTTTTT. Amino acids: CAISATGGTGELFF.

This chain links TRBV4-1 with TRBJ1-1; 11 nucleotides agree with TRBD1. Germline V lookup: CDR1 MGHRA, CDR2 YSYEKL. The CDR3 runs 15 residues. V was pared by 4 bases and J by 5 bases, with 6 bases of the junction left unmatched. CDR3 DNA sequence: TGCGCCAGCAGCCCCGGGACAGGGGGGAGAACTGAAGCTTTCTTT. This codes for CASSPGTGGRTEAFF.

V is TRBV30 and J is TRBJ2-7; TRBD1 matches at 12 bases. The CDR3 totals 13 residues. Germline CDR1 GTSNPN, CDR2 SVGIG (reference sequence). With V trimmed by 5 bases and J by 4 bases, 3 bases remained unmatched. The DNA of the CDR3 is TGTGCCTGGGGGACAGGGGGCGGTTACGAGCAGTACTTC. Amino acid sequence: CAWGTGGGYEQYF.

V usage is TRBV4-1 and J usage is TRBJ2-3; maybe TRBD2 (6 bases). The CDR3 contains 15 residues. V lost 1 base and J lost 3, with 11 bases in between. Germline V CDR1 and CDR2: MGHRA, YSYEKL. CDR3 residues: CASSQGPRGTDTQYF. The CDR3 nucleotides read TGCGCCAGCAGCCAAGGGCCCCGGGGGACAGATACGCAGTATTTT.

This clone was detected only once. The chain has TRBV30 and TRBJ2-3, with a tentative D call TRBD1 (5 bases). The germline CDR1 and CDR2 sequences are GTSNPN and SVGIG (reference sequence). The V gene lost 5 bases and the J gene lost 4 bases, with 19 bases spanning the gap. CDR3 length: 15 residues. This CDR3 is CAWGRGSWGPDTQYF. In nucleotides, the CDR3 is TGTGCCTGGGGAAGGGGCTCCTGGGGCCCAGATACGCAGTATTTT.

The chain joins TRBV30 to TRBJ2-3; D not certain. The length of the CDR3 is 14 residues. Germline V CDR1 and CDR2: GTSNPN, SVGIG (reference sequence). The V end lost 5 bases, the J end lost 0 bases, and 12 bases lay between the germline ends. Here the CDR3 reads CAWGRGGSTDTQYF. CDR3 in DNA: TGTGCCTGGGGCCGTGGCGGTAGCACAGATACGCAGTATTTT.

The sample holds a few counts of this clone. The genes are TRBV5-8 and TRBJ1-5; 7 positions agree with TRBD1. CDR1 is SGHTS and CDR2 is YDEGEE in the germline V gene. This CDR3 region has 16 residues. Trimming removed 0 bases from V and 3 bases from J; junction bases left unmatched: 6. In DNA, the CDR3 is TGTGCCAGCAGCTTGGAATCGGGGACAGTCAATCAGCCCCAGCATTTT. Protein sequence: CASSLESGTVNQPQHF.

This clone came up a few times. The rearrangement links TRBV15 to TRBJ1-5, with D tentatively TRBD1 (6 bases). Trimming stripped 2 bases from V and 4 bases from J, with 12 bases between. Germline assignment: CDR1 LNHNV and CDR2 YYDKDF (reference sequence). The CDR3 is 15 residues long. Here the CDR3 reads CATSRNQGWNQPQHF. CDR3 DNA sequence: TGTGCCACCAGCAGAAACCAGGGGTGGAATCAGCCCCAGCATTTT.

The rearrangement uses TRBV25-1 and TRBJ1-5, with 9 bases fitting TRBD1. In germline, CDR1 is MGHDK, CDR2 SYGVNS. V shed 2 bases and J 4 bases; nucleotides not matched to a gene: 3. The CDR3 is made up of 15 amino acids. The CDR3 loop is CASSERGQGNQPQHF. The DNA of the CDR3 is TGTGCCAGCAGTGAAAGGGGACAGGGTAATCAGCCCCAGCATTTT.

Written as DNA, the CDR3 is TGCGCCAGCAGCCAAGGGATGAGGGGGAATTATTGGGAGCAGTACTTC. Amino acid sequence: CASSQGMRGNYWEQYF. The chain is built from TRBV4-1 and TRBJ2-7, with a tentative D call TRBD1 (6 bases). CDR1 is MGHRA, CDR2 YSYEKL, per germline. V was pared by 1 base and J by 7 bases, with 20 bases between. This CDR3 has 16 residues.

The J gene is TRBJ2-1, the V gene TRBV30, with D unclear. V dropped 1 base and J dropped 0 bases, with 4 bases sitting between them. The CDR3 runs to 13 residues. Germline V CDR1 and CDR2: GTSNPN, SVGIG (reference sequence). CDR3 nucleotides: TGTGCCTGGAGTGACAGCTCCTACAATGAGCAGTTCTTC. This gives the protein CAWSDSSYNEQFF. Full variable domain (outside the CDR3, taken from reference TRBV30 and TRBJ2-1): SQTIHQWPATLVQPVGSPLSLECTVEGTSNPNLYWYRQAAGRGLQLLFYSVGIGQISSEVPQNLSASRPQDRQFILSSKKLLLSDSGFYLCAWSDSSYNEQFFGPGTRLTVL.

V is TRBV7-3 and J is TRBJ1-1; maybe TRBD1 (6 bases). The CDR3 is 13 amino acids. The germline gives CDR1 SGHTA, CDR2 FQGTGA. V lost 5 bases, J lost 3 bases, and 10 bases lay in between. The CDR3 region is CASSKRGYTEAFF. As DNA, the CDR3 is TGTGCCAGCAGCAAAAGGGGGTACACTGAAGCTTTCTTT.

This clone was counted only a few times. The V call is TRBV5-4, the J call TRBJ2-5, with 14 bases that match TRBD2. Germline trimming cut 4 bases from V and 4 bases from J; bases unmatched to any gene: 9. The CDR3 length is 17 residues. Germline CDR1 and CDR2: SGHNT and YYREEE (reference sequence). The CDR3: CASSRGTSGSWGETQYF. The CDR3 nucleotides are TGTGCCAGCAGCAGAGGGACTAGCGGGAGTTGGGGAGAGACCCAGTACTTC.

V and J are TRBV7-2 and TRBJ2-2, with 7 nucleotides matching TRBD2. J gave up 1 base and V 5 bases, and 10 bases lay outside the gene matches. The CDR3 totals 17 residues. The germline V gene encodes CDR1 SGHTA and CDR2 FQGNSA. The chain's CDR3 is CASSPRWVAGNTGELFF. CDR3 DNA: TGTGCCAGCAGCCCCCGGTGGGTAGCGGGGAACACCGGGGAGCTGTTTTTT.

This rearrangement joins TRBV6-1 to TRBJ2-1, with TRBD2 matching 11 bases. Germline-derived CDR1 and CDR2 are MNHNS and SASEGT. This CDR3 is 14 amino acids long. V lost 7 bases, J lost 5 bases, and 4 bases stayed unmatched. DNA of the CDR3: TGTGCCAGCACGACTAGCGGGATAAACAATGAGCAGTTCTTC. Protein sequence: CASTTSGINNEQFF.

This clone turned up a few times. The rearrangement links TRBV5-6 to TRBJ2-1, with a tentative D call TRBD2 (6 bases). Trimming cost V 5 bases and J 11 bases, with 26 bases left between them. Germline CDR1 reads SGHDT; CDR2 reads YYEEEE. CDR3 length: 16 amino acids. The CDR3 nucleotides read TGTGCCAGCAGTTTGCTTGGGCGGGGAAGTCGTGAGCAGCAGTTCTTC. This codes for CASSLLGRGSREQQFF.

The V gene is TRBV7-3, the J gene TRBJ2-2; a possible D gene is TRBD2 (6 bases). The CDR3 covers 16 residues. CDR1 SGHTA and CDR2 FQGTGA come from the germline V gene. V dropped 1 base and J dropped 1 base, with 10 bases sitting between them. The CDR3 reads CASSLRGTLNTGELFF. For the CDR3, the DNA is TGTGCCAGCAGCTTAAGGGGGACTCTGAACACCGGGGAGCTGTTTTTT. The full variable domain, its missing parts supplied by reference TRBV7-3 and TRBJ2-2, is GAGVSQTPSNKVTEKGKYVELRCDPISGHTALYWYRQSLGQGPEFLIYFQGTGAADDSGLPNDRFFAVRPEGSVSTLKIQRTERGDSAVYLCASSLRGTLNTGELFFGEGSRLTVL.

The rearrangement links TRBV30 to TRBJ1-5; 8 bases match TRBD1. The CDR3 is 15 amino acids. Germline V gene data show CDR1 as GTSNPN and CDR2 as SVGIG (reference sequence). V was pared by 2 bases and J by 5 bases, with 8 bases of the junction left unmatched. In nucleotides, the CDR3 is TGTGCCTGGAGTTTCTCCGGGACAGGTTATCAGCCCCAGCATTTT. Translated: CAWSFSGTGYQPQHF.

The chain employs TRBV18 and TRBJ2-5, with D possibly TRBD1 on 5 matching bases. In germline, CDR1 is KGHSH, CDR2 LQKENI. The CDR3 sequence is 13 residues long. Deletions cut 5 bases from V and 2 bases from J, with 9 bases between. The CDR3, as DNA: TGTGCCAGCTCATTGACAGAACAAGAGACCCAGTACTTC. This encodes CASSLTEQETQYF. The entire variable domain, with the rest obtained from reference TRBV18 and TRBJ2-5, is as follows: NAGVMQNPRHLVRRRGQEARLRCSPMKGHSHVYWYRQLPEEGLKFMVYLQKENIIDESGMPKERFSAEFPKEGPSILRIQQVVRGDSAAYFCASSLTEQETQYFGPGTRLLVL.

V gene TRBV11-3 combines with J gene TRBJ1-2, with 9 bases aligning to TRBD1. The junction had 10 bases not matched to a gene; V was cut back by 5 bases and J by 6 bases. The germline V gene encodes CDR1 SGHNT and CDR2 YENEEA. The CDR3 is 15 residues long. CDR3 residues: CASSPGTGYSDGYTF. CDR3 nucleotides: TGTGCCAGCAGCCCCGGGACAGGGTATAGTGATGGCTACACCTTC. Drawing the rest from reference TRBV11-3 and TRBJ1-2, the complete variable domain is EAGVVQSPRYKIIEKKQPVAFWCNPISGHNTLYWYLQNLGQGPELLIRYENEEAVDDSQLPKDRFSAERLKGVDSTLKIQPAELGDSAVYLCASSPGTGYSDGYTFGSGTRLTVV.

This clone was seen only a few times. V usage is TRBV19 and J usage is TRBJ1-2; TRBD1 aligns across 7 bases. CDR1 LNHDA and CDR2 SQIVND come from the germline V gene (reference sequence). This CDR3 comprises 13 residues. The J segment lost 3 bases and the V segment lost 3 bases, leaving 1 base of the junction unmatched. The CDR3 loop is CASSIDRDYGYTF. Here the CDR3 DNA reads TGTGCCAGTAGTATCGACAGGGACTATGGCTACACCTTC. Supplemented by reference TRBV19 and TRBJ1-2, the full variable domain reads DGGITQSPKYLFRKEGQNVTLSCEQNLNHDAMYWYRQDPGQGLRLIYYSQIVNDFQKGDIAEGYSVSREKKESFPLTVTSAQKNPTAFYLCASSIDRDYGYTFGSGTRLTVV.

This rearrangement joins TRBV7-3 to TRBJ1-1, with TRBD1 as a possible D gene (5 bases). This CDR3 has 12 amino acids. Trimming removed 6 bases from V and 0 bases from J, with 5 bases in between. Germline V gene lookup returns CDR1 SGHTA and CDR2 FQGTGA. CDR3 in amino acids: CASRGVNTEAFF. The CDR3 bases are TGTGCCAGCAGAGGGGTGAACACTGAAGCTTTCTTT.